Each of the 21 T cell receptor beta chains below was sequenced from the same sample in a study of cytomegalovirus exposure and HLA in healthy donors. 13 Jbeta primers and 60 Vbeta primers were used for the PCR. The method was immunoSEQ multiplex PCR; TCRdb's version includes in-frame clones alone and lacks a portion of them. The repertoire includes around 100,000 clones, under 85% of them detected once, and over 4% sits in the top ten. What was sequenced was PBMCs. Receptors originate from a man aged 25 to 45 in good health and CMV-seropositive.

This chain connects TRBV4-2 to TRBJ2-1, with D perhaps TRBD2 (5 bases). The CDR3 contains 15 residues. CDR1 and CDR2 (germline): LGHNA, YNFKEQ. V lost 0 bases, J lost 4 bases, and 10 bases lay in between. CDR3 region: CASSQDSEGYNEQFF. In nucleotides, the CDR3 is TGTGCCAGCAGCCAAGATAGTGAGGGTTACAATGAGCAGTTCTTC.

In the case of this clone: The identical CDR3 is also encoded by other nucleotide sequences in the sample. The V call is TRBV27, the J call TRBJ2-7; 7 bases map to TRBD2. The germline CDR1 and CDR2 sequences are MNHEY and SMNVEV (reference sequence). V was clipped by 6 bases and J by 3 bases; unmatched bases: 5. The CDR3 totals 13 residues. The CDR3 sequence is CASSRDYRYEQYF. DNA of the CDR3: TGTGCCAGCAGCCGGGACTACCGCTACGAGCAGTACTTC.

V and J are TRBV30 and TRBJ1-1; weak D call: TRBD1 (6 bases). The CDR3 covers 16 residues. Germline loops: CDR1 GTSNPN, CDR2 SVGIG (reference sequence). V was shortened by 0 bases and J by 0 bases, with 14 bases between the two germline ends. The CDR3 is CAWSVWDITMNTEAFF. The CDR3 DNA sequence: TGTGCCTGGAGTGTATGGGACATAACAATGAACACTGAAGCTTTCTTT. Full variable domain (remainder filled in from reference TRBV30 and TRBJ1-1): SQTIHQWPATLVQPVGSPLSLECTVEGTSNPNLYWYRQAAGRGLQLLFYSVGIGQISSEVPQNLSASRPQDRQFILSSKKLLLSDSGFYLCAWSVWDITMNTEAFFGQGTRLTVV.

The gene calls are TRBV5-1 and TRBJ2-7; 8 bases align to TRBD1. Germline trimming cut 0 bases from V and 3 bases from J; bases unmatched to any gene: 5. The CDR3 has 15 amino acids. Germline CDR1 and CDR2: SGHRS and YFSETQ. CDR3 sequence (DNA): TGCGCCAGCAGCTTGGGGCCAGGGGGCCTCTACGAGCAGTACTTC. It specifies CASSLGPGGLYEQYF.

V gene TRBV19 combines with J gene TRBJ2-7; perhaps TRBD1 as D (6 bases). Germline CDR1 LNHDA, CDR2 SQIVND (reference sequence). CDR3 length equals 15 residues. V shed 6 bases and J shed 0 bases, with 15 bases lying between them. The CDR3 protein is CASRLRDTSSYEQYF. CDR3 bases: TGTGCCAGTAGACTCCGGGACACCTCCTCCTACGAGCAGTACTTC.

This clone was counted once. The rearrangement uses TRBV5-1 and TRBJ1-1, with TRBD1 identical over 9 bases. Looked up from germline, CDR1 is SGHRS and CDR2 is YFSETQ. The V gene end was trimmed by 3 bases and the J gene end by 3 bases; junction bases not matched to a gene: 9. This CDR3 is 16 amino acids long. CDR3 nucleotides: TGCGCCAGCAGCTCGAGGGACAGGGACATGGACACTGAAGCTTTCTTT. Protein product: CASSSRDRDMDTEAFF.

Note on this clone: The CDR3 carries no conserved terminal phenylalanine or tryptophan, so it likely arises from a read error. The CDR3 nucleotides read TGTGCCAGCAGTTTCGGAGGCTTGAACACTGAAGCTTTCCTT. Its translation: CASSFGGLNTEAFL. V usage is TRBV27 and J usage is TRBJ1-1; D unresolved. Germline lookup yields CDR1 MNHEY and CDR2 SMNVEV (reference sequence). V was cut by 3 bases and J by 0 bases, with 8 bases left in between. This CDR3 is built from 14 residues.

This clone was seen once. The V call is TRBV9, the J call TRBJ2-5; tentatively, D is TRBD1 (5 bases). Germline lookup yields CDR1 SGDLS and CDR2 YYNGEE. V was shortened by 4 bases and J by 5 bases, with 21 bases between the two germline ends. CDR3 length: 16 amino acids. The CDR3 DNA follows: TGTGCCAGCAGCCGGTTATCCTTGGGTCCAGGGGAGACCCAGTACTTC. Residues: CASSRLSLGPGETQYF.

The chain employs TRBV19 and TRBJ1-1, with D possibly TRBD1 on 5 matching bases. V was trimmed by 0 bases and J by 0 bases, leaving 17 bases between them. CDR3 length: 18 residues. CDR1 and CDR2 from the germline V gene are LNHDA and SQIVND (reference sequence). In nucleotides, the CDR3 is TGTGCCAGTAGTATAGATGCCCCTCCGACAGACTTGAACACTGAAGCTTTCTTT. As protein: CASSIDAPPTDLNTEAFF. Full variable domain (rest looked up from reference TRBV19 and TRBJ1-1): DGGITQSPKYLFRKEGQNVTLSCEQNLNHDAMYWYRQDPGQGLRLIYYSQIVNDFQKGDIAEGYSVSREKKESFPLTVTSAQKNPTAFYLCASSIDAPPTDLNTEAFFGQGTRLTVV.

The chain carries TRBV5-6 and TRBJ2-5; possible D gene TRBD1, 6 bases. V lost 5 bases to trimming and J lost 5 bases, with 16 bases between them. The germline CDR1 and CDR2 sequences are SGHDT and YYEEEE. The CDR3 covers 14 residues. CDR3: CASSPQGRRETQYF. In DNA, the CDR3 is TGTGCCAGCAGTCCTCAGGGGAGAAGGGAGACCCAGTACTTC.

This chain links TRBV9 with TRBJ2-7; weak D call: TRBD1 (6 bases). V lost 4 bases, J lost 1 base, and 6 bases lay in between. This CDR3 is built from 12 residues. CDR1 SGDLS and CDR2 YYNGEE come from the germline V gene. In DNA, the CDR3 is TGTGCCAGCAGCACAGGGTCCTACGAGCAGTACTTC. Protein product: CASSTGSYEQYF. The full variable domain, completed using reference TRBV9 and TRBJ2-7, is DSGVTQTPKHLITATGQRVTLRCSPRSGDLSVYWYQQSLDQGLQFLIQYYNGEERAKGNILERFSAQQFPDLHSELNLSSLELGDSALYFCASSTGSYEQYFGPGTRLTVT.

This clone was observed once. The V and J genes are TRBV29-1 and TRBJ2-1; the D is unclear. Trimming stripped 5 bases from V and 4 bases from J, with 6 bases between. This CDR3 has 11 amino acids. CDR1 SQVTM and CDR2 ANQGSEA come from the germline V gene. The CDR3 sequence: CSVRSYNEQFF. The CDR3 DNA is TGCAGCGTTAGGAGTTACAATGAGCAGTTCTTC.

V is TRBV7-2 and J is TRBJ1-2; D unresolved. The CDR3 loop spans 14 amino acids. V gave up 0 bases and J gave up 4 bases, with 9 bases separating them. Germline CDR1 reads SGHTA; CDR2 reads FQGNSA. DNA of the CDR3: TGTGCCAGCAGCTTAGCAGTGAACAGCTATGGCTACACCTTC. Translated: CASSLAVNSYGYTF.

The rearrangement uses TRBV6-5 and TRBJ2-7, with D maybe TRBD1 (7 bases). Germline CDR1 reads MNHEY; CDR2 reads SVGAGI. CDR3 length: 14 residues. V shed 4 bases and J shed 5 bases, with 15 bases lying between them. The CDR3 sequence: CASSFATGRHEQYF. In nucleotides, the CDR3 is TGTGCCAGCAGTTTCGCGACAGGGAGGCACGAGCAGTACTTC.

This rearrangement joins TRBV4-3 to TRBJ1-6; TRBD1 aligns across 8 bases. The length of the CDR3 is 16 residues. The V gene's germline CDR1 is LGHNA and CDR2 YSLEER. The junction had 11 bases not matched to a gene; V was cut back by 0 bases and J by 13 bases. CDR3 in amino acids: CASSQDRTGTQSPLHF. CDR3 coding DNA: TGCGCCAGCAGCCAAGATAGGACAGGGACACAGTCCCCCCTCCACTTT.

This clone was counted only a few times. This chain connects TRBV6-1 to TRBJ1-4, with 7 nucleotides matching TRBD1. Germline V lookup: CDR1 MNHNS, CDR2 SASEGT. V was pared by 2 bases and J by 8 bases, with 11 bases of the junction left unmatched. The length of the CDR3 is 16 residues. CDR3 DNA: TGTGCCAGCAGTGAACTGAGGGCAGGGGGAGCGGAAAAACTGTTTTTT. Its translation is CASSELRAGGAEKLFF.

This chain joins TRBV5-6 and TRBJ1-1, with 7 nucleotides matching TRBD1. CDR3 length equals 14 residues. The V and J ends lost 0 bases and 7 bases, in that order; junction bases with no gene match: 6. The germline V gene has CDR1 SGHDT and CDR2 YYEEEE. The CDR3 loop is CASSLDWDRFEAFF. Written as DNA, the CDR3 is TGTGCCAGCAGCTTGGATTGGGACAGATTTGAAGCTTTCTTT.

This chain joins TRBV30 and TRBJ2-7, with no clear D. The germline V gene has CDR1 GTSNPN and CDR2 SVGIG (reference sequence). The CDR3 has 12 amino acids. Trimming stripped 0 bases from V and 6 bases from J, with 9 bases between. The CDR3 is CAWSVGTAEQYF. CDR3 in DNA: TGTGCCTGGAGTGTGGGCACGGCCGAGCAGTACTTC. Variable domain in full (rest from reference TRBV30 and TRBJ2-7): SQTIHQWPATLVQPVGSPLSLECTVEGTSNPNLYWYRQAAGRGLQLLFYSVGIGQISSEVPQNLSASRPQDRQFILSSKKLLLSDSGFYLCAWSVGTAEQYFGPGTRLTVT.

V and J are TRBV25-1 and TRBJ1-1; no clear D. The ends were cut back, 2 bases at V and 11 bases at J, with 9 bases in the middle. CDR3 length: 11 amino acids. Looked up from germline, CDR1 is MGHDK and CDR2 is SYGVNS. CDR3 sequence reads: CASSEQRSAFF. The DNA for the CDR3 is TGTGCCAGCAGTGAACAGAGGTCCGCTTTCTTT.

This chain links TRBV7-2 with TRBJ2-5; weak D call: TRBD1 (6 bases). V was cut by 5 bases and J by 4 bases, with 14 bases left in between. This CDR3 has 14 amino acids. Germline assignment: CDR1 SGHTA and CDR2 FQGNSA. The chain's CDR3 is CASSPGQPRETQYF. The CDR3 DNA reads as TGTGCCAGCAGCCCCGGACAGCCTAGAGAGACCCAGTACTTC.

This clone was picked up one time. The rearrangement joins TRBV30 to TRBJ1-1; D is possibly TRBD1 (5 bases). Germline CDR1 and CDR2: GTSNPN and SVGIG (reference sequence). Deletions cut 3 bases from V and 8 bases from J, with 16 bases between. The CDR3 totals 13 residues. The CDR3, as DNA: TGTGCCTGGAGGGGGGGTCAGGGCAGGGAAGCTTTCTTT. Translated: CAWRGGQGREAFF.